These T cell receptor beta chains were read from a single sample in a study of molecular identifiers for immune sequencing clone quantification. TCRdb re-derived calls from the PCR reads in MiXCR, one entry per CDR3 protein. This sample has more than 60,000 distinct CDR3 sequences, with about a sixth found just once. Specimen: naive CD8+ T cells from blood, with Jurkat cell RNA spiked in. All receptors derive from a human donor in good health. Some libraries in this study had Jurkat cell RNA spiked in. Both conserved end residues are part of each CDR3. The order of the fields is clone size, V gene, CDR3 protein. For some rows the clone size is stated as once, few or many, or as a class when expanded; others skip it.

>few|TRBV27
CASSTLEREGSNEQFF
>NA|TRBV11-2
CASSAEGQGIYEQYF
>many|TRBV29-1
CSVDRETYGEQFF
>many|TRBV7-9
CASSLPGELFF
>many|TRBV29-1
CSVEGGTNYGYTF
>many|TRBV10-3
CATGASYNEQFF
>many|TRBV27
CASGKLSGARTGELFF
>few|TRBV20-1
CSARAWTGSSCEQYF
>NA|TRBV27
CASSLSWGRVHTGELFF
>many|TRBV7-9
CASSATGQASNQPQHF
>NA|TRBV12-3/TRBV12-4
CASSLLLAYGYAF
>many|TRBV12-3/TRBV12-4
CASSLADRADRRNEAFF
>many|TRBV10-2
CATRPLDMADTQYF
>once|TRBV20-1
CSARCAGGSYEQYF
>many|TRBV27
CASSITGGVSGANVLTF
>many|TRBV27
CASSGAGTQYF
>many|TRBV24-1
CATSSTGLGELFF
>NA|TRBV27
CASRDSATNEKLFF
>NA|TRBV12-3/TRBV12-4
CASSLRDRDDYEQYF
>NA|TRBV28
CASSTPSEGSAYERYF
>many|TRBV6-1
CASSGRTGIYNEQFF
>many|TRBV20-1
CSASNTDSSYNEQFF
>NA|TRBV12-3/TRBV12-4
CASSGRLAGGHHNEQFF
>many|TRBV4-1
CASSQDYSLLNSPLHF
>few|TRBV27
CASSLLGGMNTEAFF
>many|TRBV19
CASSPGTPFGYTF
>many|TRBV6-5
CASSSTMGILGEQYF
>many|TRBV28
CASSYGQGYRQPQHF
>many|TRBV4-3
CASSPGPSYEQYF
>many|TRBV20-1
CSARELNTEAFF
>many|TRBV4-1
CASSQDLVAGLAGDNEQFF
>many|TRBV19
CASRQGAAEAFF
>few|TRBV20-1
CSAKGVTSGRFHEQYF
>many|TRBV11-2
CASSLARVSYGYTF
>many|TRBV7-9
CASSLAIAKNIQYF
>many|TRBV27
CASSLSSGRANEQFF
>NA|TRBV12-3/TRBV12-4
CASSGGVVGLPYEQYF
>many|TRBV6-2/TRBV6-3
CASSYEWEGRSRETQYF
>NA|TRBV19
CASGLGQSYEQYF
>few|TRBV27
CASSLGLSGDTQYF
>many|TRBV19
CASSMTENTGELFF
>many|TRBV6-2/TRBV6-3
CASRELDVLTNYGYTF
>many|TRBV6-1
CASSETPRSTDTQYF
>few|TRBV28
CASSHYRDTGELFF
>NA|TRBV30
CAWSPTKSDRTNYGYTF
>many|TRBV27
CASSLMGRDEQYF
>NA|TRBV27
CASSLGASYERYF
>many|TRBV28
CASSFGGSTDTQYF
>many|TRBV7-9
CASSPEGPGRNEQFF
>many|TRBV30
CAWSVGIASEQFF
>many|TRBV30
CAWGFGTTHKDTQYF
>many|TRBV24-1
CATGTADTQYF